The 17 T cell receptor beta chains in this list originate from one sample, sequenced in a study of read filtering for tumor transcriptome and immune sequencing (dated by TCRdb to 2018 to 2021). TCRdb records Illumina HiSeq 4000 as the sequencer. Starting from 400 ng RNA, TCR libraries were constructed with the Immunoverse kit using molecular barcoded adaptors that cover the alpha/delta and beta/gamma chains. TCRdb redid the processing of the public reads, applying fastp at Q25 and MiXCR, and retained in-frame beta chains. Merged by CDR3 protein, the rows form single entries marked with the most common genes and DNA. The sample includes 100,000 to 150,000 distinct CDR3 sequences, with over 10% observed a single time. Together, the top ten hold 11% of the sample. Sequenced sample: a population of CD138-negative cells sorted from bone marrow. The meaning of the sample's cell subset or site label: bone marrow mononuclear cells depleted of CD138+ plasma/myeloma cells by negative magnetic selection. The receptor source for this set is a donor aged 40 or older with multiple myeloma.

This clonotype came up many times. The chain has TRBV29-1 and TRBJ2-7; TRBD2 matches 7 bases. The V and J ends lost 4 bases and 0 bases, in that order; junction bases with no gene match: 3. Germline-derived CDR1 and CDR2 are SQVTM and ANQGSEA. The CDR3 extends over 13 amino acids. The CDR3 coding sequence is TGCAGCGTTGCGGGAGGCCCCTCCTACGAGCAGTACTTC. Its translation is CSVAGGPSYEQYF.

The chain has TRBV6-5 and TRBJ2-5, with 8 bases fitting TRBD2. V was pared by 7 bases and J by 2 bases, with 3 bases of the junction left unmatched. Germline CDR1 and CDR2: MNHEY and SVGAGI. There are 13 residues in the CDR3. CDR3 DNA: TGTGCCAGCATGGGCGGGAGGCAAGAGACCCAGTACTTC. Its protein product is CASMGGRQETQYF.

At least ten counts were recorded for this clonotype. The V and J genes are TRBV5-1 and TRBJ2-7, with a tentative D call TRBD2 (5 bases). V was trimmed by 1 base and J by 2 bases, leaving 10 bases between them. This CDR3 has 14 residues. Germline CDR1 and CDR2: SGHRS and YFSETQ. The chain's CDR3 is CASSLLGGTYEQYF. DNA for the CDR3: TGCGCCAGCAGCTTGTTAGGAGGAACCTACGAGCAGTACTTC.

At least ten counts were recorded for this clonotype. V and J are TRBV20-1 and TRBJ2-3; a possible D gene is TRBD2 (6 bases). The ends were cut back, 6 bases at V and 1 base at J, with 17 bases in the middle. Germline CDR1 and CDR2: DFQATT and SNEGSKA (reference sequence). The CDR3 length is 15 residues. The CDR3 region is CSAATTGGGTDTQYF. The DNA of the CDR3 is TGCAGTGCCGCCACGACCGGCGGGGGCACAGATACGCAGTATTTT.

This clonotype was recorded at least ten times. The rearrangement joins TRBV20-1 to TRBJ1-4; 7 bases map to TRBD1. CDR3 length: 14 residues. The germline V gene encodes CDR1 DFQATT and CDR2 SNEGSKA (reference sequence). V shed 0 bases, J shed 4 bases, and the junction held 2 bases outside the gene matches. CDR3 nucleotide sequence: TGCAGTGCTAGAGAGACAGGGAATAATGAAAAACTGTTTTTT. Its protein product is CSARETGNNEKLFF.

J is TRBJ2-2 and V is TRBV19; D not resolved. The V end was cut by 3 bases, the J end by 8 bases, with 10 bases between. CDR3 length: 13 amino acids. CDR1 and CDR2 from the germline V gene are LNHDA and SQIVND (reference sequence). The CDR3 nucleotides are TGTGCCAGTAGTATGTTTGTGACAGGGGAGCTGTTTTTT. Translating it yields CASSMFVTGELFF.

Points on this clonotype: This likely reflects a read error, since a far larger clone is one base away. V gene TRBV7-3 combines with J gene TRBJ2-1; a possible D gene is TRBD1 (5 bases). The V gene lost 7 bases and the J gene lost 15 bases, with 16 bases spanning the gap. The V gene's germline CDR1 is SGHTA and CDR2 FQGTGA. This CDR3 spans 11 amino acids. CDR3 region: CASNRQLTRFF. Here the CDR3 DNA reads TGTGCCAGCAACAGACAGCTTACGCGGTTCTTC.

This clonotype appeared many times. Compared with germline, one end of the junction differs, possibly owing to a read error. The chain is built from TRBV30 and TRBJ2-1; possible D gene TRBD2, 6 bases. From germline, CDR1 is GTSNPN and CDR2 SVGIG (reference sequence). CDR3 length equals 11 residues. CDR3 DNA: TGTGCCTGGAGTATGGGAAAAGCGGGCCTCTTC. It translates to CAWSMGKAGLF.

This clonotype was observed many times. The rearrangement joins TRBV20-1 to TRBJ2-1; D gene unclear. V lost 0 bases and J lost 5, with 11 bases in between. This CDR3 has 14 residues. The germline V gene encodes CDR1 DFQATT and CDR2 SNEGSKA (reference sequence). DNA for the CDR3: TGCAGTGCTAGAGACAGTTTAGGGCACAATGAGCAGTTCTTC. The encoded protein is CSARDSLGHNEQFF.

This clonotype came up many times. The chain carries TRBV6-2 or TRBV6-3 and TRBJ1-1; TRBD1 matches at 8 bases. Per the germline V gene, CDR1 is MNHEY and CDR2 is SVGEGT. This CDR3 comprises 15 residues. The trim removed 2 bases at V and 0 bases at J, leaving 2 bases unmatched. For the CDR3, the DNA is TGTGCCAGCAGTTACGGGGACAGGATGAACACTGAAGCTTTCTTT. Translated: CASSYGDRMNTEAFF.

In its sample, this clonotype was seen a few times. The chain joins TRBV2 to TRBJ2-3; D remains unclear. V was cut by 6 bases and J by 1 base, with 8 bases left in between. The V gene's germline CDR1 is SNHLY and CDR2 FYNNEI. The CDR3 consists of 13 residues. The CDR3 DNA reads TGTGCCAGCAGCCAATACCGCACAGATACGCAGTATTTT. This gives the protein CASSQYRTDTQYF.

V and J are TRBV10-3 and TRBJ2-3; no firm D call. V lost 4 bases, J lost 0 bases, and 5 bases lay in between. The CDR3 has 13 residues. The V gene's germline CDR1 is ENHRY and CDR2 SYGVKD. This CDR3 reads CAISGASTDTQYF. As DNA, the CDR3 is TGTGCCATCAGTGGGGCGAGCACAGATACGCAGTATTTT.

In its sample, this clonotype was seen many times. V is TRBV3-1 and J is TRBJ1-1; no firm D call. Germline CDR1 is LGHDT and CDR2 is YNNKEL (reference sequence). CDR3 length: 15 residues. V was trimmed by 0 bases and J by 1 base, leaving 9 bases between them. The CDR3 nucleotides are TGTGCCAGCAGCCAAGATGGTCGGGGGAACACTGAAGCTTTCTTT. This gives the protein CASSQDGRGNTEAFF.

The V and J genes are TRBV28 and TRBJ2-7; 8 bases agree with TRBD1. Germline V gene sequence: CDR1 MDHEN, CDR2 SYDVKM. The CDR3 runs to 14 residues. Trimming took 11 bases from V and 7 from J; bases not matched to a gene: 16. CDR3 in DNA: TGTGCCGCCACCCCTCAGGGGGCCTCCCTGGAGCAGTACTTC. This gives the protein CAATPQGASLEQYF.

This clonotype was observed at least ten times. The V gene is TRBV29-1, the J gene TRBJ2-1; D not resolved. Trimming removed 1 base from V and 6 bases from J, with 7 bases in between. The V gene's germline CDR1 is SQVTM and CDR2 ANQGSEA. The CDR3 runs to 12 residues. The DNA of the CDR3 is TGCAGCGTTGAAGGGGGTGGCAATGAGCAGTTCTTC. It specifies CSVEGGGNEQFF.

This clonotype was counted many times. V is TRBV28 and J is TRBJ1-5, with TRBD1 matching over 9 bases. V lost 4 bases, J lost 4 bases, and 8 bases stayed unmatched. The CDR3 totals 16 residues. Germline CDR1 MDHEN, CDR2 SYDVKM. CDR3 in amino acids: CASSWGTGRRNQPQHF. DNA for the CDR3: TGTGCCAGCAGTTGGGGGACAGGGAGGAGAAATCAGCCCCAGCATTTT.

This clonotype has at least ten counts. V usage is TRBV6-2 or TRBV6-3 and J usage is TRBJ2-1; 15 bases match TRBD2. V gave up 5 bases and J gave up 8 bases; unmatched junction bases: 4. Germline-derived CDR1 and CDR2 are MNHEY and SVGEGT. This CDR3 comprises 15 residues. The DNA for the CDR3 is TGTGCCAGCAGTGAGGGACTAGCGGGAGGTTATGAGCAGTTCTTC. This gives the protein CASSEGLAGGYEQFF.